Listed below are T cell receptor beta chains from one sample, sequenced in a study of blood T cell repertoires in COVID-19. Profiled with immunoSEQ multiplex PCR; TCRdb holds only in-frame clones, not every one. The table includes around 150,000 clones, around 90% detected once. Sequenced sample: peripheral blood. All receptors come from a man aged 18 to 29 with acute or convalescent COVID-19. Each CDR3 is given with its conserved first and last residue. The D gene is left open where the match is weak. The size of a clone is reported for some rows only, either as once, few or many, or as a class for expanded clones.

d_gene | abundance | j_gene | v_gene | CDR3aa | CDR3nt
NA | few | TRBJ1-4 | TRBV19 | CASSGWASTNEKLFF | TGTGCCAGTAGTGGTTGGGCATCAACTAATGAAAAACTGTTTTTT
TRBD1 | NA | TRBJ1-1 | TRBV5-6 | CASSASDRGNTEAFF | TGTGCCAGCAGCGCGTCGGACAGGGGGAACACTGAAGCTTTCTTT
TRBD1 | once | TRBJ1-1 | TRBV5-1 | CASSLQGANTEAFF | TGCGCCAGCAGCTTACAGGGGGCGAACACTGAAGCTTTCTTT
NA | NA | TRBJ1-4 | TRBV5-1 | CASSLGSGGLEKLFF | TGCGCCAGCAGCTTGGGTTCGGGGGGGTTGGAAAAACTGTTTTTT
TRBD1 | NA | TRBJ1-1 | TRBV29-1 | CSVSDRGGTEAFF | TGCAGCGTTTCGGACAGGGGGGGGACTGAAGCTTTCTTT
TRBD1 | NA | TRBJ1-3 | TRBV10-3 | CAISDPTGGANTIYF | TGTGCCATCAGTGATCCCACAGGGGGCGCGAACACCATATATTTT
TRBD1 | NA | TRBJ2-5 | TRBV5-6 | CASSSVGTGEKKTQYF | TGTGCCAGCAGCTCTGTGGGGACAGGGGAAAAAAAGACCCAGTACTTC
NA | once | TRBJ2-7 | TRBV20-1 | CSARTGLEQYF | TGCAGTGCTCGTACAGGGTTGGAGCAGTACTTC
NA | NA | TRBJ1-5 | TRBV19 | CASSIAPVTNQPQHF | TGTGCCAGTAGTATAGCTCCGGTCACCAATCAGCCCCAGCATTTT
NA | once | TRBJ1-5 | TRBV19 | CASSLTAINQPQHF | TGTGCCAGTAGTCTGACAGCGATCAATCAGCCCCAGCATTTT
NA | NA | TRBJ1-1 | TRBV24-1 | CATSDFQGRAFF | TGTGCCACCAGTGATTTCCAGGGGAGAGCTTTCTTT
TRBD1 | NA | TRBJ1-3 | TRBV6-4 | CASRAPGTGKGNTIYF | TGTGCCAGCAGGGCCCCCGGGACAGGGAAAGGAAACACCATATATTTT
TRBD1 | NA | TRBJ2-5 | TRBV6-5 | CASSSGDSETQYF | TGTGCCAGCAGCTCCGGGGACAGTGAGACCCAGTACTTC
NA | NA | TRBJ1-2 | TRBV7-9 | CASSLAAINYGYTF | TGTGCCAGCAGCTTAGCTGCTATTAACTATGGCTACACCTTC
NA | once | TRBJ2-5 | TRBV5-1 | CASSLIGETQYF | TGCGCCAGCAGCTTGATCGGGGAGACCCAGTACTTC
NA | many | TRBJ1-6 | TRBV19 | CASSIDGVSYNSPLHF | TGTGCCAGTAGTATAGACGGGGTTTCCTATAATTCACCCCTCCACTTT
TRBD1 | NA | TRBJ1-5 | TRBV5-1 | CASSLWTGDEQPQHF | TGCGCCAGCAGCTTGTGGACAGGGGACGAACAGCCCCAGCATTTT
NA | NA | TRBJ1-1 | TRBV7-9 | CALQRQGETEAFF | TGTGCCCTACAAAGGCAGGGTGAAACTGAAGCTTTCTTT
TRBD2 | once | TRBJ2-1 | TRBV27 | CASSFPTSPGLAGHNEQFF | TGTGCCAGCAGTTTCCCTACTTCACCGGGACTAGCGGGCCATAATGAGCAGTTCTTC
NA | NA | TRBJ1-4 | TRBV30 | CACLYEKLFF | TGTGCCTGCTTGTATGAAAAACTGTTTTTT
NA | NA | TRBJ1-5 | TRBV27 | CASSSQGYQPQHF | TGTGCCAGCAGTTCTCAGGGGTATCAGCCCCAGCATTTT
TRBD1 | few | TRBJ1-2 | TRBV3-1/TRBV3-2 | CASSQGTGVRGYTF | TGTGCCAGCAGCCAAGGGACAGGGGTTAGAGGCTACACCTTC
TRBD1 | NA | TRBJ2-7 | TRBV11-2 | CASSLWTGVSYEQYF | TGTGCCAGCAGTCTGTGGACAGGGGTCTCCTACGAGCAGTACTTC
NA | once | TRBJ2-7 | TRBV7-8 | CASSPRHQASLSYEQYF | TGTGCCAGCAGCCCAAGACACCAAGCCTCCCTTTCCTACGAGCAGTACTTC
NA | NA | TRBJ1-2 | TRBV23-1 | CASSQRQNYGYTF | TGCGCCAGCAGTCAAAGACAGAACTATGGCTACACCTTC
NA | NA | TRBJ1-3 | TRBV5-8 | CASSLARTGFGNTIYF | TGTGCCAGCAGCTTGGCGCGAACAGGGTTCGGAAACACCATATATTTT
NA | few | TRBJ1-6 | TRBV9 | CASSKGGSSPLHF | TGTGCCAGCAGCAAAGGCGGGAGCTCACCCCTCCACTTT
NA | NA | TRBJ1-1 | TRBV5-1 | CASSLGQTRNTEAFF | TGCGCCAGCAGCTTGGGACAGACTAGGAACACTGAAGCTTTCTTT
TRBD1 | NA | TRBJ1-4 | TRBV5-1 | CASSLRSSTGEDEKLFF | TGCGCCAGCAGCTTACGGAGCTCCACAGGGGAAGATGAAAAACTGTTTTTT
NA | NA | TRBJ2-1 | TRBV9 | CASSVVGGASYNEQFF | TGTGCCAGCAGCGTAGTCGGGGGAGCGTCCTACAATGAGCAGTTCTTC
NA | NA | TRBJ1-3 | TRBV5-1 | CASSLVQASSGNTIYF | TGCGCCAGCAGCTTGGTACAGGCTTCCTCTGGAAACACCATATATTTT
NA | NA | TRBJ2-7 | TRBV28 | CASSLWYYEQYF | TGTGCCAGCAGTTTATGGTACTACGAGCAGTACTTC
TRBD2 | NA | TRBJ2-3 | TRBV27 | CASSPLAGGGADTQYF | TGTGCCAGCAGTCCACTAGCGGGAGGTGGAGCAGATACGCAGTATTTT
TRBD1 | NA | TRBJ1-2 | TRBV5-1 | CASAGTGGGYTF | TGCGCCAGCGCCGGGACAGGGGGCGGCTACACCTTC
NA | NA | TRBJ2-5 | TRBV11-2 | CASSPTGEEETQYF | TGTGCCAGCAGCCCTACAGGGGAGGAAGAGACCCAGTACTTC
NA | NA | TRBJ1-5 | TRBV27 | CASSDGQLGNQPQHF | TGTGCCAGCAGTGACGGACAGCTTGGCAATCAGCCCCAGCATTTT